Listed below are T cell receptor beta chains from one sample, sequenced in a study of blood T cells in healthy people across ages. TCRdb reprocessed the 5' RACE reads via MiXCR and lists one record per CDR3 protein. Altogether about 720,000 distinct CDR3 sequences are present, roughly 20% being singletons, with the ten largest covering 20% to 25%. Input material: blood. These receptors came from a man between 70 and 80 years old in good health. Both conserved end residues are part of each CDR3. The order of the fields is J gene, V gene, D gene, clone size, CDR3 protein, CDR3 DNA. A D gene is named only where the DNA matches it firmly. Not all rows give a size; the values are once, few, many and, for expanded clones, a class.

TRBJ2-1,TRBV11-2,TRBD1,NA,CASSSGQGKAYEQFF,TGTGCCAGCAGCTCCGGACAGGGAAAGGCGTATGAGCAGTTCTTC
TRBJ1-2,TRBV28,TRBD1,NA,CASSTPGQGSYGYTF,TGTGCCAGCAGTACGCCGGGACAGGGGAGCTATGGCTACACCTTC
TRBJ2-5,TRBV30,NA,NA,CAWSVQGGETQYF,TGTGCCTGGAGTGTACAAGGGGGGGAGACCCAGTACTTC
TRBJ2-7,TRBV3-1,NA,few,CASSQGPPTEQYF,TGTGCCAGCAGCCAAGGTCCCCCGACTGAGCAGTACTTC
TRBJ2-3,TRBV29-1,TRBD2,NA,CSVVGLATTDTQYF,TGCAGCGTTGTAGGACTAGCAACCACAGATACGCAGTATTTT
TRBJ1-2,TRBV9,TRBD1,few,CASSVRDRGGYTF,TGTGCCAGCAGCGTAAGGGACAGGGGCGGCTACACCTTC
TRBJ2-3,TRBV7-2,NA,NA,CASSLAHRLRDTQYF,TGTGCCAGCAGCTTAGCGCACAGGCTAAGGGATACGCAGTATTTT
TRBJ2-3,TRBV5-6,TRBD2,NA,CASSFAGGQGTDTQYF,TGTGCCAGCAGCTTCGCGGGGGGGCAGGGCACAGATACGCAGTATTTT
TRBJ2-7,TRBV5-6,NA,NA,CASSLNRHEQYF,TGTGCCAGCAGCCTTAACAGGCACGAGCAGTACTTC
TRBJ2-7,TRBV20-1,NA,NA,CSLSEQRQGITYEQYF,TGCAGTCTATCAGAACAGCGCCAGGGGATTACCTACGAGCAGTACTTC
TRBJ2-3,TRBV27,TRBD2,once,CASSLGGGRSITDTQYF,TGTGCCAGCAGTTTAGGGGGGGGACGTAGCATCACAGATACGCAGTATTTT
TRBJ1-1,TRBV12-3/TRBV12-4,NA,NA,CASSFPEYTEAFF,TGTGCCAGCAGTTTTCCGGAGTACACTGAAGCTTTCTTT
TRBJ1-5,TRBV28,NA,NA,CASSFYPGPMRGQPQHF,TGTGCCAGCAGTTTCTACCCTGGGCCGATGCGTGGTCAGCCCCAGCATTTT
TRBJ2-3,TRBV19,TRBD1,NA,CASSLQADRVTDTQYF,TGTGCCAGTAGTCTACAGGCAGACAGGGTCACAGATACGCAGTATTTT
TRBJ2-1,TRBV6-1,NA,few,CATLGPTGNEQFF,TGTGCCACCCTTGGCCCCACTGGGAATGAGCAGTTCTTC
TRBJ2-7,TRBV5-6,NA,NA,CASSFRATGQIYEQYF,TGCGCCAGCAGCTTTAGAGCAACGGGACAAATTTACGAGCAGTACTTC